There are a few counts of the clone carrying this T cell receptor (beta chain). The antigen is undetermined. The data belong to a study of response to subunit inactivated influenza vaccine. Germline CDR1 reads SNHLY; CDR2 reads FYNNEI. The CDR3 runs to 13 residues. Trimming removed 4 bases from V and 0 bases from J, with 6 bases in between. Study results and limitations: The authors proposed limited new T cell recruitment per seasonal influenza vaccination.

TCRdb ran MiXCR on the RT-PCR reads and lists one entry per CDR3 protein. The repertoire includes around 580,000 distinct CDR3 sequences, 12% of them detected once, and 9.5% to 13% sits in the top ten. Sequenced here: PBMCs from blood, sampled on the day of vaccination. V and J are TRBV2 and TRBJ1-1; D is uncertain. The receptor comes from a man aged 45-65 years who received an inactivated influenza vaccine. The CDR3 is CASSGEVNTEAFF. CDR3 coding DNA: TGTGCCAGCAGTGGGGAAGTGAACACTGAAGCTTTCTTT.